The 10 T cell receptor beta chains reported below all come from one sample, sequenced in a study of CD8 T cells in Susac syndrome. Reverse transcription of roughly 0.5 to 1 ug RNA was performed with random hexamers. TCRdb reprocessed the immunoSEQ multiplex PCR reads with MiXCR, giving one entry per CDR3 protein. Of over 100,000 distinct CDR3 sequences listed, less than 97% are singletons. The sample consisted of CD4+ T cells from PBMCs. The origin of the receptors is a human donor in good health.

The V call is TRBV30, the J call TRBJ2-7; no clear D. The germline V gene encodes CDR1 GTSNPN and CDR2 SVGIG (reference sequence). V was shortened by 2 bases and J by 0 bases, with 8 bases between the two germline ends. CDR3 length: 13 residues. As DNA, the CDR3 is TGTGCCTGGAGTACGACACTCTCCTACGAGCAGTACTTC. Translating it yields CAWSTTLSYEQYF.

CDR3 bases: TGTGCCAGCAGTGCCTACGGGACAAGCAGGGAGCAGTACTTC. It is translated as CASSAYGTSREQYF. The chain recombines TRBV2 with TRBJ2-7; TRBD1 is a possible D gene (6 bases). CDR1 and CDR2 (germline): SNHLY, FYNNEI. Trimming took 4 bases from V and 7 from J, leaving 17 bases between them. The CDR3 has 14 amino acids.

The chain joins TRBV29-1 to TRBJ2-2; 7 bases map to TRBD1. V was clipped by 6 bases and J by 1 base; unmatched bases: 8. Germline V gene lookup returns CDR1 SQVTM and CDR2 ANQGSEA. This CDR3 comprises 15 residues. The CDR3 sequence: CSVGLGQLNTGELFF. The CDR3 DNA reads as TGCAGCGTGGGCCTGGGACAGCTGAACACCGGGGAGCTGTTTTTT.

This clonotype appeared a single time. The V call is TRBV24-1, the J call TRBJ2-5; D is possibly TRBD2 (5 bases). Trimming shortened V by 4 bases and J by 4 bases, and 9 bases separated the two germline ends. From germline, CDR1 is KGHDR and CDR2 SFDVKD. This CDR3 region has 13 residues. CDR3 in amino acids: CATSESGRETQYF. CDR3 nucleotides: TGTGCCACCAGTGAGTCGGGGAGAGAGACCCAGTACTTC.

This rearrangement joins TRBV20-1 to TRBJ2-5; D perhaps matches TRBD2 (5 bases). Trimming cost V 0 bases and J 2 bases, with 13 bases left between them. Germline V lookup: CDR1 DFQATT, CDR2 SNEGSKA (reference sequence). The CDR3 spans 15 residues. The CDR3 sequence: CSAREYGRGQETQYF. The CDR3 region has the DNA TGCAGTGCTAGAGAATATGGACGCGGGCAAGAGACCCAGTACTTC.

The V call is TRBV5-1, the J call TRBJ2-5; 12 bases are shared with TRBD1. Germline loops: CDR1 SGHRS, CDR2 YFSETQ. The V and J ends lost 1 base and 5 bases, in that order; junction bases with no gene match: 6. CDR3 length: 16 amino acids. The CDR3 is CASSLPLGQGAETQYF. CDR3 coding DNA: TGCGCCAGCAGCTTGCCCTTGGGACAGGGGGCGGAGACCCAGTACTTC.

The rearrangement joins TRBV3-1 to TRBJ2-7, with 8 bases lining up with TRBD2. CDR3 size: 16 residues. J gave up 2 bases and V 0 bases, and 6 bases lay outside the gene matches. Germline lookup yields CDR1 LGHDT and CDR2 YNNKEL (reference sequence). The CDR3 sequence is CASSQDHGGGPYEQYF. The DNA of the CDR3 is TGTGCCAGCAGCCAAGATCACGGCGGGGGGCCCTACGAGCAGTACTTC.

CDR3 amino acids: CASSPGLTNNEQFF. CDR3 in DNA: TGTGCCAGCAGCCCAGGACTAACCAACAATGAGCAGTTCTTC. J is TRBJ2-1 and V is TRBV7-2; tentative D call: TRBD2 (6 bases). Germline CDR1 reads SGHTA; CDR2 reads FQGNSA. The CDR3 has 14 residues. V lost 5 bases and J lost 5, with 13 bases in between. Supplemented by reference TRBV7-2 and TRBJ2-1, the full variable domain reads GAGVSQSPSNKVTEKGKDVELRCDPISGHTALYWYRQSLGQGLEFLIYFQGNSAPDKSGLPSDRFSAERTGGSVSTLTIQRTQQEDSAVYLCASSPGLTNNEQFFGPGTRLTVL.

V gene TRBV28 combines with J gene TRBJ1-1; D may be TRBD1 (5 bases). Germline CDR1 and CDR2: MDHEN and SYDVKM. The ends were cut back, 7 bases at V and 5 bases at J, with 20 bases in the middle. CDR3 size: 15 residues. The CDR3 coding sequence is TGTGCCAGCATCCAAGACATCAAGGGGACTACTGAAGCTTTCTTT. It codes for CASIQDIKGTTEAFF.

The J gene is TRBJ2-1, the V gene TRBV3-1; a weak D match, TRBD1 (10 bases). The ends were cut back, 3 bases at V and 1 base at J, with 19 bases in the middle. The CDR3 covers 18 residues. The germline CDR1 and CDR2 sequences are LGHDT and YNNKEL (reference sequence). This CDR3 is CASSHAGGGQGSYNEQFF. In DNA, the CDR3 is TGTGCCAGCAGCCATGCGGGGGGGGGACAGGGGTCCTACAATGAGCAGTTCTTC.